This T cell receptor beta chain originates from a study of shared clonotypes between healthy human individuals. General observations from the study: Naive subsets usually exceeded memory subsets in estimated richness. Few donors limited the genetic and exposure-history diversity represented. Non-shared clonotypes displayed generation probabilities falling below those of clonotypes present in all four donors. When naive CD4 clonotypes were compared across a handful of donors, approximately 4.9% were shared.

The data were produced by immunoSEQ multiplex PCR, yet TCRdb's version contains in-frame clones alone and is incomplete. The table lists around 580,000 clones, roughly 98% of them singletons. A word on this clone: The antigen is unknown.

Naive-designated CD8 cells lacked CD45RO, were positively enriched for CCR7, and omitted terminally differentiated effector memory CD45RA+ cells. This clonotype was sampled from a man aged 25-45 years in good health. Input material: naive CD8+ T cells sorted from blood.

This CDR3 is CASSVDEGAPDTQYF. CDR3 coding DNA: TGTGCCAGCAGCGTAGATGAGGGGGCTCCAGATACGCAGTATTTT. The chain joins TRBV9 to TRBJ2-3; 7 nucleotides line up with TRBD1. The V segment lost 0 bases and the J segment 4 bases; nucleotides outside the gene matches: 5. Per germline, CDR1 SGDLS and CDR2 YYNGEE. The CDR3 totals 15 residues.